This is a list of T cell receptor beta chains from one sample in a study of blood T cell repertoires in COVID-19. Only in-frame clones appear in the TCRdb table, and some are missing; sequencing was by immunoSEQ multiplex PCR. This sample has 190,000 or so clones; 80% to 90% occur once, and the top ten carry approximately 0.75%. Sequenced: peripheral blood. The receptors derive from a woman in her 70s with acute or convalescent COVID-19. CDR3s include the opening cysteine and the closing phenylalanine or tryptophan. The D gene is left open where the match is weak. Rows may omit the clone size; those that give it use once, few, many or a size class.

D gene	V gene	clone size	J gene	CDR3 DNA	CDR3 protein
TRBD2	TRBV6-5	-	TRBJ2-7	TGTGCCAGCAGTTATCTAGCGGGGGGGTTTTACGAGCAGTACTTC	CASSYLAGGFYEQYF
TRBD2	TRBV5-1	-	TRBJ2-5	TGCGCCAGCGCTTTAGGGACTAGCGGGGGGGCCCAAGAGACCCAGTACTTC	CASALGTSGGAQETQYF
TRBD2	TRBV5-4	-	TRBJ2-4	TGTGCCAGCAGCTTCAAGGGAGGGAACATTCAGTACTTC	CASSFKGGNIQYF
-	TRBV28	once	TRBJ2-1	TGTGCCAGCAGGTCCCCCCGGGACTCAAATGAGCAGTTCTTC	CASRSPRDSNEQFF
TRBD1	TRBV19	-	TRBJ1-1	TGTGCCAGTAGTAGGGACAGGGGAGGAGGCACTGAAGCTTTCTTT	CASSRDRGGGTEAFF
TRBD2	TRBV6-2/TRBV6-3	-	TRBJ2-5	TGTGCCAGCAGTACGGGGGGGCTTAATCTAGAGACCCAGTACTTC	CASSTGGLNLETQYF
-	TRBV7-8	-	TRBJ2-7	TGTGCCAGCAGTTCGGGCAGGGCCTATCAAGAGCAGTACTTC	CASSSGRAYQEQYF
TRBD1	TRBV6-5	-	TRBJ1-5	TGTGCCAGCAACATGGACAGGGTCTTCAATCAGCCCCAGCATTTT	CASNMDRVFNQPQHF
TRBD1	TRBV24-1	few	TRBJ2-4	TGTGCCACCAGTGAATCCCTTACAGGGGCACAGTACTTC	CATSESLTGAQYF
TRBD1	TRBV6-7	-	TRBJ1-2	TGTGCCAGCAGTACCGGACAGGGCAACGGCTACACCTTC	CASSTGQGNGYTF
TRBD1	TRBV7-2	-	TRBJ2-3	TGTGCCAGCAGCTTAGTCGGGACAGGGCTCACAGATACGCAGTATTTT	CASSLVGTGLTDTQYF
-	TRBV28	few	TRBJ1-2	TGTGCCAGCAGTTTAGGTAGCGCCAGACCTGCCTATGGCTACACCTTC	CASSLGSARPAYGYTF
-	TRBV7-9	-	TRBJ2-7	TGTGCCACCACCAAGGACAGCTACGAGCAGTACTTC	CATTKDSYEQYF
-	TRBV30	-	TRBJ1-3	TGTGCCTGGGGGATGGAGGGAACGGGAAACACCATATATTTT	CAWGMEGTGNTIYF
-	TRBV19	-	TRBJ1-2	TGTGCCAGTACGACAGGCGCCATCTATGGCTACACCTTC	CASTTGAIYGYTF
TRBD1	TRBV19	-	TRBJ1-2	TGTGCCAGTAGTAGGGGGACAGCTAACTATGGCTACACCTTC	CASSRGTANYGYTF
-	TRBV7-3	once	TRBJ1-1	TGTGCCAGCAGCTTGACAGGAGACAACACTGAAGCTTTCTTT	CASSLTGDNTEAFF
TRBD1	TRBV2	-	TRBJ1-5	TGTGCCAGCACCGGGCGGGGGACAGGGAGTAATCAGCCCCAGCATTTT	CASTGRGTGSNQPQHF
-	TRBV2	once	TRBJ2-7	TGTGCCAGCAGTGAAGCGTTAGCGGAGCACTACGAGCAGTACTTC	CASSEALAEHYEQYF
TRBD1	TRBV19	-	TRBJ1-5	TGTGCCAGTAGTATACAGGGGGCAAATCAGCCCCAGCATTTT	CASSIQGANQPQHF
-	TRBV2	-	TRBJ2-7	TGTGCCAGCACCACAATCCGGGGTGGATACGAGCAGTACTTC	CASTTIRGGYEQYF
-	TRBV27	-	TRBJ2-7	TGTGCCAGCAGTTTAGAGCGGCCCCCCCCCTACGAGCAGTACTTC	CASSLERPPPYEQYF
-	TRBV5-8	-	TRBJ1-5	TGTGCCAGCACCGTCCCCCGGCAGGGCAGCAATCAGCCCCAGCATTTT	CASTVPRQGSNQPQHF
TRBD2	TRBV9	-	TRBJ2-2	TGTGCCAGCAGCCCTGGACTAGCGGGGCAGGGCGGGGAGCTGTTTTTT	CASSPGLAGQGGELFF
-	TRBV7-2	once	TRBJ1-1	TGTGCCAGCAGCTTAGTTCCTAGGAACACTGAAGCTTTCTTT	CASSLVPRNTEAFF
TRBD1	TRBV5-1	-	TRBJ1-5	TGCGCCAGCAGCTTGGTTACAGGGGTCTCAGGTCAGCCCCAGCATTTT	CASSLVTGVSGQPQHF
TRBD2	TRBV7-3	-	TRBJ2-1	TGTGCCAGCAGCCCGGGCGGGGGTTGGAGTGAGCAGTTCTTC	CASSPGGGWSEQFF
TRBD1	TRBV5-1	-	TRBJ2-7	TGCGCCAGCAGCTCCGACGGCCAGGGGGCCCTTTACGAGCAGTACTTC	CASSSDGQGALYEQYF
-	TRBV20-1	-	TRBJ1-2	TGCAGTGCTAGAACTGTCCATGGCTACACCTTC	CSARTVHGYTF
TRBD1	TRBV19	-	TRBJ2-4	TGTGCCAGTAGGGACAGGGCTGAAAACATTCAGTACTTC	CASRDRAENIQYF
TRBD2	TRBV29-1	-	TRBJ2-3	TGCAGCGTTATAGCGGGGACCACCACAGATACGCAGTATTTT	CSVIAGTTTDTQYF
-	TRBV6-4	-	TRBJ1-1	TGTGCCAGCAGTAGTATTTCAGGGGAAGCTTTCTTT	CASSSISGEAFF
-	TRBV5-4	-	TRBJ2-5	TGTGCCAGCAGCTTGACGGGGGTAGAGACCCAGTACTTC	CASSLTGVETQYF
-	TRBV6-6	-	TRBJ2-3	TGTGCCAGCAGTTACGGCCAAAACACAGATACGCAGTATTTT	CASSYGQNTDTQYF
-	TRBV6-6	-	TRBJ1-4	TGTGCCAGCAGGACGACAACGGGAAAGGAAAAACTGTTTTTT	CASRTTTGKEKLFF
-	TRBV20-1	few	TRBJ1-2	TGCAGTGCTAACAGGGACTATGGCTACACCTTC	CSANRDYGYTF
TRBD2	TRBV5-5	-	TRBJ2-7	TGTGCCAGCAGCTTGGCTGGGGGGGAGACCTACGAGCAGTACTTC	CASSLAGGETYEQYF
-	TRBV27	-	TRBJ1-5	TGTGCCAGCTGTGAGACAGAACCTGTTTATAGCAATCAGCCCCAGCATTTT	CASCETEPVYSNQPQHF
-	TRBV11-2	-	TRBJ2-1	TGTGCCAGCAGCTTAGGAGCCACTAGACGAAATGAGCAGTTCTTC	CASSLGATRRNEQFF
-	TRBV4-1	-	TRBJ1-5	TGCGCCAGCAGCCAAAGAGATTATAGCAATCAGCCCCAGCATTTT	CASSQRDYSNQPQHF
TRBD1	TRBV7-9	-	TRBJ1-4	TGTGCCAGCAGCGACCCCGACAGGGGGAATGAAAAACTGTTTTTT	CASSDPDRGNEKLFF
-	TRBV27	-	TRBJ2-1	TGTGCCAGCAGTTCTCGCCGGGACTTGCGGTTCTTC	CASSSRRDLRFF
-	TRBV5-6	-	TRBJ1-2	TGTGCCAGCAGCACTAGAATTCGGACCCAGGGGGGCTACACCTTC	CASSTRIRTQGGYTF
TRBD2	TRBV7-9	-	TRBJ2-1	TGTGCCAGCAGCTTAGGTGGGACTAGCGGATACAATGAGCAGTTCTTC	CASSLGGTSGYNEQFF
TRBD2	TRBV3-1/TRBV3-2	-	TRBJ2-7	TGTGCCAGCAGCGGGGACCGGCGGGAGTGGGCCTACGAGCAGTACTTC	CASSGDRREWAYEQYF
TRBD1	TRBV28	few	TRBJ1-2	TGTGCCAGCAAGCCTGACGGGACAGGGGAATACACCTTC	CASKPDGTGEYTF
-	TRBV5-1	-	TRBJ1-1	TGCGCCAGCACCCTGGGGAGGAACACTGAAGCTTTCTTT	CASTLGRNTEAFF
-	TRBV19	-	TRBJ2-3	TGTGCCAGTAGTCACGGAGGCAGCACAGATACGCAGTATTTT	CASSHGGSTDTQYF
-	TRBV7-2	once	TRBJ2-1	TGTGCCAGCAGCTCCCCATTGTGGACTGGGTCCAATGAGCAGTTCTTC	CASSSPLWTGSNEQFF
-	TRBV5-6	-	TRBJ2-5	TGTGCCAGCAGCTTGGATGGCAGAGGATCGGCGGAGACCCAGTACTTC	CASSLDGRGSAETQYF
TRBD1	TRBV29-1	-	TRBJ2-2	TGCAGCGTGAGGGACAGGGGGCGTCTCACCGGGGAGCTGTTTTTT	CSVRDRGRLTGELFF
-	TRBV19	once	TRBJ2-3	TGTGCCAGTAGTCCAGGGTTAACAGATACGCAGTATTTT	CASSPGLTDTQYF
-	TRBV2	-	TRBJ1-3	TGTGCCAGCAGTGAAAGGGGTGGAAACACCATATATTTT	CASSERGGNTIYF
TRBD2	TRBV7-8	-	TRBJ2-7	TGTGCCAGCAGCTTAGGGGCTAGCGGGAACGAGCAGTACTTC	CASSLGASGNEQYF
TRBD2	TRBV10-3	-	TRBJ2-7	TGTGCCATCAGTGAGTATGGAGCGGGGGCCGGGAGCGAGCAGTACTTC	CAISEYGAGAGSEQYF